Sequencing of this TCR beta chain was carried out in a study of beta chain features in type 1 diabetes. Notes on the study in general: VDJ junctions from type 1 diabetes patients carried fewer insertions and larger deletions.

With regard to this clone: Its antigen is unknown.

Of the isolated RNA, all was reverse transcribed, and so the sequenced material was expressed TCRB transcripts. Produced via immunoSEQ multiplex PCR; TCRdb's table is partial and in-frame only. Counted here are over 300,000 clones, around 7.6% occurring once; the ten biggest clones make up under 0.5%. The CDR3 is 15 amino acids. Losses at the gene ends were 3 bases for V and 3 bases for J; bases not matched to a gene: 8. CDR1 is LNHDA, CDR2 SQIVND, per germline (reference sequence). The clonotype comes from a woman aged 18 to 35 in good health. The material sequenced was central memory CD4+ T cells from blood. This chain uses TRBV19 with TRBJ2-7, with 7 bases fitting TRBD1. The CDR3 here is CASSMVSGGLYEQYF. CDR3 in DNA: TGTGCCAGTAGTATGGTGTCAGGGGGTCTCTACGAGCAGTACTTC.